The T cell receptor (beta chain) described here comes from a study of CD8 T cells in ankylosing spondylitis. The study's findings and limits: Several highly homologous variants made up a TCR beta motif, and this motif appeared characteristic of ankylosing spondylitis blood.

TCRdb re-derived calls from the 5' RACE reads in MiXCR, one entry per CDR3 protein. The repertoire holds about 840,000 distinct CDR3 sequences, with about 11% as singletons. On this clonotype: Its antigen is undetermined.

Sequencing was performed on blood, either unsorted or a sorted T cell fraction (not recorded which). The TCR originated in a male donor with ankylosing spondylitis.

The chain's CDR3 is CATSREGAGYYGYTF. CDR3 coding DNA: TGTGCCACCAGCAGAGAAGGCGCGGGATACTATGGCTACACCTTC. The chain carries TRBV15 and TRBJ1-2; no firm D call. V lost 0 bases to trimming and J lost 3 bases, with 11 bases between them. This CDR3 is 15 amino acids long. The germline V gene has CDR1 LNHNV and CDR2 YYDKDF (reference sequence).